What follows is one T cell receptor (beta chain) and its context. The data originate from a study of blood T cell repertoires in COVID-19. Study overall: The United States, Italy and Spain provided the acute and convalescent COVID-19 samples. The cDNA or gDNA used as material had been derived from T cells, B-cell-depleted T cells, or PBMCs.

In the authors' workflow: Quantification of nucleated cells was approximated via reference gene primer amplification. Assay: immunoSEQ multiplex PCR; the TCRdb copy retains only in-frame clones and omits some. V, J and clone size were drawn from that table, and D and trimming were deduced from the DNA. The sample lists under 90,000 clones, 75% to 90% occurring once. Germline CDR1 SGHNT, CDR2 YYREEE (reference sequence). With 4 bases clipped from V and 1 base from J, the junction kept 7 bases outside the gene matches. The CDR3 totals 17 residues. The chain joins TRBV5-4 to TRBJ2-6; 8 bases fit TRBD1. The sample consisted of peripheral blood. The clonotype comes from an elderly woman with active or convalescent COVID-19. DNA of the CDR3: TGTGCCAGCAGCGCACGGACAGGGAGGTCTGGGGCCAACGTCCTGACTTTC. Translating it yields CASSARTGRSGANVLTF.